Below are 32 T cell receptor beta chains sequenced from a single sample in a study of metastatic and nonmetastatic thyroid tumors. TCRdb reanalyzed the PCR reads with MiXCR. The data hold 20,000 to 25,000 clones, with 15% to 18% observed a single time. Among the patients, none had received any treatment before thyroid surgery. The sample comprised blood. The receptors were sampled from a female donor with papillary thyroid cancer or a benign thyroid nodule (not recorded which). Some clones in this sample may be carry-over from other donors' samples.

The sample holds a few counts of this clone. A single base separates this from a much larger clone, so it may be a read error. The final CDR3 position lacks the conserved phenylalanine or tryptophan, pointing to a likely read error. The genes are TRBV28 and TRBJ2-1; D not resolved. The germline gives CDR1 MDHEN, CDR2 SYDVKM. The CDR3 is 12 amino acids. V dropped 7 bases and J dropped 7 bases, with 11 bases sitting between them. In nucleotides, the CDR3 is TGTGCCAGCACCAATAGCAGAAATGAGCAGTTCGTC. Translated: CASTNSRNEQFV.

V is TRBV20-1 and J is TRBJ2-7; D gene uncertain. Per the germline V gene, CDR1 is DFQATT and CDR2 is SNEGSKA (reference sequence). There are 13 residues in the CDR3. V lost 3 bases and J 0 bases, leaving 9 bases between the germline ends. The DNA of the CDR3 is TGCAGTGCTAGTGGCAGGAGCTCCTACGAGCAGTACTTC. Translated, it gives CSASGRSSYEQYF.

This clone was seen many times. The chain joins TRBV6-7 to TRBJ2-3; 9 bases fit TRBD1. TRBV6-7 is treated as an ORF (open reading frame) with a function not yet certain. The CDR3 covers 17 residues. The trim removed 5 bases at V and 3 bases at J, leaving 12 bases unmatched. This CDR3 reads CASSPRDRETPTDTQYF. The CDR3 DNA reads TGTGCCAGCAGTCCCCGGGACAGGGAGACACCTACAGATACGCAGTATTTT.

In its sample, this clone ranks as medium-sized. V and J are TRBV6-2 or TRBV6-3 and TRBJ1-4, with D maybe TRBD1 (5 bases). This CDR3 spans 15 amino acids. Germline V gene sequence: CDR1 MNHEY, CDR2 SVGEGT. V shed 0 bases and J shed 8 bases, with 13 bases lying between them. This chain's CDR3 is CASSYSGLSGEKLFF. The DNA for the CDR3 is TGTGCCAGCAGTTACTCGGGACTCTCAGGGGAAAAACTGTTTTTT.

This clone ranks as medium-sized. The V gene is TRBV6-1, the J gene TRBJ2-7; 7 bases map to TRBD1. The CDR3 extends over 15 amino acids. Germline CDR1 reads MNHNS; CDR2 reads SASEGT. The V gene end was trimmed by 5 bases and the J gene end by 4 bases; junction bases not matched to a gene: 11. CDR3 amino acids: CASSSLGTATYEQYF. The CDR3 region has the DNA TGTGCCAGCAGTTCGCTAGGGACAGCAACTTACGAGCAGTACTTC.

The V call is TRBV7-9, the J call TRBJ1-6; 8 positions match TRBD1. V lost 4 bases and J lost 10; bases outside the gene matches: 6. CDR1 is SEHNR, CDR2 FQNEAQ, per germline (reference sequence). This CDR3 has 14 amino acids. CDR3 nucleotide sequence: TGTGCCAGCAGCTCAGGTCAGGGGGCCTCACCCCTCCACTTT. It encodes CASSSGQGASPLHF.

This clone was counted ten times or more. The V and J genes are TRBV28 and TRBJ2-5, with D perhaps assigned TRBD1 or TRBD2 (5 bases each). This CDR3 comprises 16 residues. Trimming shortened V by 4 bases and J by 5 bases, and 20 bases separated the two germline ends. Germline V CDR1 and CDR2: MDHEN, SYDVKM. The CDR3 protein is CASSWGRGTVWETQYF. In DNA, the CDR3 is TGTGCCAGCAGTTGGGGACGGGGCACAGTCTGGGAGACCCAGTACTTC.

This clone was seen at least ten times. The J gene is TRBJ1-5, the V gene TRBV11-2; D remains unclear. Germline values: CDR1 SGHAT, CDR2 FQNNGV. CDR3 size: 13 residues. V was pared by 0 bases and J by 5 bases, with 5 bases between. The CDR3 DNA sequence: TGTGCCAGCAGCTTAGATGGCGATCAGCCCCAGCATTTT. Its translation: CASSLDGDQPQHF.

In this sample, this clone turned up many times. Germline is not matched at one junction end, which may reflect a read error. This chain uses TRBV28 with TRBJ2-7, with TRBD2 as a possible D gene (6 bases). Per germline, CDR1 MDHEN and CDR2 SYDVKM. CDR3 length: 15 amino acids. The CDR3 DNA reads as TGTGCCAGCAGTTTACGGGGGTTAGGACCGTACGAGCGGTACTTC. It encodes CASSLRGLGPYERYF.

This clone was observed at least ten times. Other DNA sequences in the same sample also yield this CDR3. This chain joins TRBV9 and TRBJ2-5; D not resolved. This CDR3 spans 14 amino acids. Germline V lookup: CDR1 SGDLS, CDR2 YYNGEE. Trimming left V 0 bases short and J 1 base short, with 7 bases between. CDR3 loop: CASSVDPRQETQYF. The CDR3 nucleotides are TGTGCCAGCAGCGTAGATCCGCGCCAAGAGACCCAGTACTTC.

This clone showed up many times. In DNA form, the CDR3 reads TGTGCCAGCAGCCTGACTAGCGGGTCGAACGAGCAGTACTTC. This translates into CASSLTSGSNEQYF. The rearrangement uses TRBV3-1 and TRBJ2-7; 10 bases align to TRBD2. This CDR3 comprises 14 residues. The germline gives CDR1 LGHDT, CDR2 YNNKEL (reference sequence). Trimming removed 4 bases from V and 5 bases from J; junction bases left unmatched: 5.

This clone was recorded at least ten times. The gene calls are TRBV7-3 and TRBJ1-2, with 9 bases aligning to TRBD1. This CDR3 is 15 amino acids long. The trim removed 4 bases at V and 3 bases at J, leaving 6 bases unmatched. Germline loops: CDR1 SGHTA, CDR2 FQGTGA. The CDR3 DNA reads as TGTGCCAGCAGCTCCGGGACAGGGAAGGACTATGGCTACACCTTC. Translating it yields CASSSGTGKDYGYTF.

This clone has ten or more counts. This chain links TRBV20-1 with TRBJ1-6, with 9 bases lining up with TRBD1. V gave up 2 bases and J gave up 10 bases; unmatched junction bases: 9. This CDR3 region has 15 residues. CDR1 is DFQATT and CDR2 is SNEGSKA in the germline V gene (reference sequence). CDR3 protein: CSARRTGARESPLHF. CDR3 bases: TGCAGTGCTAGAAGGACAGGGGCTAGGGAATCACCCCTCCACTTT.

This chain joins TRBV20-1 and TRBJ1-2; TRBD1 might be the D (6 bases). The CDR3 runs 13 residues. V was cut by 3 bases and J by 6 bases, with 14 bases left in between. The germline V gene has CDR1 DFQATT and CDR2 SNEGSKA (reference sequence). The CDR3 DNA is TGCAGTGCTAGTAACAGGGTGGTTGATGGCTACACCTTC. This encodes CSASNRVVDGYTF.

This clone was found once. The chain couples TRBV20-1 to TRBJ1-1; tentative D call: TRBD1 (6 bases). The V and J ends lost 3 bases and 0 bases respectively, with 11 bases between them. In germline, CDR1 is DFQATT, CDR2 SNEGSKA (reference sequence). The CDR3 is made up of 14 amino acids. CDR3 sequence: CSARPGQMNTEAFF. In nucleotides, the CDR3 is TGCAGTGCTAGGCCCGGACAGATGAACACTGAAGCTTTCTTT.

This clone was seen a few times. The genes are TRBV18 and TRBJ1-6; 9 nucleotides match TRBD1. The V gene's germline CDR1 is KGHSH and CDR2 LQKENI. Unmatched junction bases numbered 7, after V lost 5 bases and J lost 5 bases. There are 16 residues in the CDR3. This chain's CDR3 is CASSTGQGVNNSPLHF. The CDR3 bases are TGTGCCAGCTCAACGGGACAGGGAGTAAATAATTCACCCCTCCACTTT.

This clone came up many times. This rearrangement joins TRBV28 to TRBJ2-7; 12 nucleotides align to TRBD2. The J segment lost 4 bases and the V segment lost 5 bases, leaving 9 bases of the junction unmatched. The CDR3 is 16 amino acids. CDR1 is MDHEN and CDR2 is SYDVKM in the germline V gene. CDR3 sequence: CASSSLTSGSRYEQYF. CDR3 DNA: TGTGCCAGCAGTAGCCTGACTAGCGGGAGTCGTTACGAGCAGTACTTC.

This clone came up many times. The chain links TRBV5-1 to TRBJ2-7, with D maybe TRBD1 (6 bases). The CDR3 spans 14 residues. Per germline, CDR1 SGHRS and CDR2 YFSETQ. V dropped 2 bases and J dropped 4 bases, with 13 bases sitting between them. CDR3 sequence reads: CASSFVGGSYEQYF. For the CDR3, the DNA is TGCGCCAGCAGCTTCGTTGGGGGCTCATACGAGCAGTACTTC.

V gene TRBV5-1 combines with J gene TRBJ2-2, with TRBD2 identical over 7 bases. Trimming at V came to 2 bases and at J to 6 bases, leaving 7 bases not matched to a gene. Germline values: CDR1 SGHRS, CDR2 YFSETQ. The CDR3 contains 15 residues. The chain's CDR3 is CASSFLADNSGELFF. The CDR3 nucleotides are TGCGCCAGCAGCTTTCTAGCGGATAATTCCGGGGAGCTGTTTTTT.

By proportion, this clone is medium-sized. CDR3 in amino acids: CATRETLDDSYEQYF. DNA for the CDR3: TGTGCCACCAGGGAAACCCTGGACGACTCCTACGAGCAGTACTTC. The chain is built from TRBV15 and TRBJ2-7, with D uncertain. V lost 6 bases to trimming and J lost 0 bases, with 15 bases between them. Looked up from germline, CDR1 is LNHNV and CDR2 is YYDKDF (reference sequence). This CDR3 is 15 amino acids long.

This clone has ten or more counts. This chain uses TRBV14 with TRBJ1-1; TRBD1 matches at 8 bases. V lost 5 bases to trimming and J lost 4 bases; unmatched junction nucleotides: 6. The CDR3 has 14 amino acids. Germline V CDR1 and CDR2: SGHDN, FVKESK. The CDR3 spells CASSKQGVPTEAFF. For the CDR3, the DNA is TGTGCCAGCAGCAAACAGGGGGTCCCCACTGAAGCTTTCTTT.

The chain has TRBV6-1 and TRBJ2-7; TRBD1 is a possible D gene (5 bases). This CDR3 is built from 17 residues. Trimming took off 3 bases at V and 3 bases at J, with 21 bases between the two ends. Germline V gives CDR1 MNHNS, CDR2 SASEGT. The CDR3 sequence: CASSEGPWASFIYEQYF. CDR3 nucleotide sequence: TGTGCCAGCAGTGAGGGGCCTTGGGCCTCCTTTATCTACGAGCAGTACTTC.

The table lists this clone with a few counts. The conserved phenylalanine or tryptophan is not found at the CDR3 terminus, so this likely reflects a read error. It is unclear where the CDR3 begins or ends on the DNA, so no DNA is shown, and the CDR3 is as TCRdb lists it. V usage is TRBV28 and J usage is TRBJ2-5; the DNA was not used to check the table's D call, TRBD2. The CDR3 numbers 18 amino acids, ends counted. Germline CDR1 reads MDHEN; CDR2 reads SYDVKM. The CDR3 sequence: CASSPSLYRGADQETEYL.

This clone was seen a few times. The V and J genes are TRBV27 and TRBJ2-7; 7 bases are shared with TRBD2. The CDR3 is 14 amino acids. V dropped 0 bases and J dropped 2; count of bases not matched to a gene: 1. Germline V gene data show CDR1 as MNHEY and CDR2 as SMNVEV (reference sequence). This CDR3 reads CASSLSAGAYEQYF. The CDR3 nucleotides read TGTGCCAGCAGTTTATCGGCGGGGGCCTACGAGCAGTACTTC.

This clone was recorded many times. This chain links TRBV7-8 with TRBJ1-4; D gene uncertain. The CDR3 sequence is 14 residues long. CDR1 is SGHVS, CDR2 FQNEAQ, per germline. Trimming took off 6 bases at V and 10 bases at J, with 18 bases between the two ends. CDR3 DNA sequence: TGTGCCAGCAGTTTCGGGCCTAGGGTTGGAAAACTGTTTTTT. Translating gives CASSFGPRVGKLFF.

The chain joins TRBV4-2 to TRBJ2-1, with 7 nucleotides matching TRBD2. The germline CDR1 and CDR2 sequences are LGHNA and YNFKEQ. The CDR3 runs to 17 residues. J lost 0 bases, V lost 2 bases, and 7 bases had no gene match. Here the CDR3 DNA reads TGTGCCAGCAGCCAACGGTTACTAGCGAGCTCCTACAATGAGCAGTTCTTC. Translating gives CASSQRLLASSYNEQFF.

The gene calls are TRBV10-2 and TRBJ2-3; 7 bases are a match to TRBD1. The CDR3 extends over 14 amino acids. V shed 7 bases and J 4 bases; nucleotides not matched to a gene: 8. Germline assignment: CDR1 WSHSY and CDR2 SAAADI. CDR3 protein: CASINRGEADTQYF. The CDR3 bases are TGCGCCAGCATAAACAGGGGTGAGGCAGATACGCAGTATTTT.

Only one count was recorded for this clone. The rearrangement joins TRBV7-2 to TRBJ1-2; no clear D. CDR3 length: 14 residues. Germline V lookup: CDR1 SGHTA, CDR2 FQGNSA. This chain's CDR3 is CPISLDTGRYGYTF. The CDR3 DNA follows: TGTCCCATCAGCTTAGATACGGGGAGGTATGGCTACACCTTC. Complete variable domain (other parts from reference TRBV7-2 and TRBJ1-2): GAGVSQSPSNKVTEKGKDVELRCDPISGHTALYWYRQSLGQGLEFLIYFQGNSAPDKSGLPSDRFSAERTGGSVSTLTIQRTQQEDSAVYLCPISLDTGRYGYTFGSGTRLTVV.

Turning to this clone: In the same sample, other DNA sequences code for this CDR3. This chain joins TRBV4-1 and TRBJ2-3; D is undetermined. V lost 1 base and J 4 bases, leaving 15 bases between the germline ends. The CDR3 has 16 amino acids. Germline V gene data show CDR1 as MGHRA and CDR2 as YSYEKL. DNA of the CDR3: TGCGCCAGCAGCCAAGTGAATATGGGATTCGCAGATACGCAGTATTTT. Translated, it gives CASSQVNMGFADTQYF.

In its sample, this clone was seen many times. The CDR3 region has the DNA TGCGCCAGCAGCTTAGGCAGACGGAACACCGGGGAGCTGTTTTTT. Amino acid sequence: CASSLGRRNTGELFF. This chain joins TRBV5-1 and TRBJ2-2; D remains unclear. Trimming removed 2 bases at V and 1 base at J, with 9 bases between. The germline V gene has CDR1 SGHRS and CDR2 YFSETQ. The length of the CDR3 is 15 residues.

CDR3 in DNA: TGCAGTGCTCCCGAGATGGGACAAACCTACGAGCAGTACTTC. This encodes CSAPEMGQTYEQYF. This rearrangement joins TRBV20-1 to TRBJ2-7; D is possibly TRBD1 (6 bases). The CDR3 covers 14 residues. Germline V gene sequence: CDR1 DFQATT, CDR2 SNEGSKA (reference sequence). V was cut by 5 bases and J by 2 bases, with 16 bases left in between.

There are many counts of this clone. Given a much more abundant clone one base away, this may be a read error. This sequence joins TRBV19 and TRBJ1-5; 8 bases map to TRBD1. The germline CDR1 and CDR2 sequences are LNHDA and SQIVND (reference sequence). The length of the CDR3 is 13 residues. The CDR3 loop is CASAGTGNQPQRF. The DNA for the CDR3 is TGTGCCAGCGCCGGGACAGGCAATCAGCCCCAGCGTTTT.